The sequence of this T cell receptor (beta chain) was determined in a study of blood T cell repertoires in COVID-19. Study in general: COVID-19 samples, acute and convalescent, were from the United States, Italy and Spain. Nucleic acid was either cDNA or gDNA, and it came from T cells, B-cell-depleted T cells, or PBMCs.

CDR1 KGHSH and CDR2 LQKENI come from the germline V gene. CDR3 length equals 15 residues. Trimming removed 4 bases from V and 4 bases from J, with 16 bases in between. Original data processing: The authors estimated nucleated cell counts from reference gene primer amplification. Sequencing used immunoSEQ multiplex PCR; TCRdb keeps in-frame clones, though not all of them. V, J and clone size derive from that table, while D and trimming were established from the DNA sequence. The profile shows 55,000 to 60,000 clones, 70% to 80% of them singletons. The chain combines TRBV18 with TRBJ1-1; D gene uncertain. This receptor was identified in a man over 45 with active or convalescent COVID-19. The sequenced sample was peripheral blood. The CDR3 sequence is CASSRGSGEATEAFF. For the CDR3, the DNA is TGTGCCAGCTCACGTGGTTCTGGAGAAGCCACTGAAGCTTTCTTT.